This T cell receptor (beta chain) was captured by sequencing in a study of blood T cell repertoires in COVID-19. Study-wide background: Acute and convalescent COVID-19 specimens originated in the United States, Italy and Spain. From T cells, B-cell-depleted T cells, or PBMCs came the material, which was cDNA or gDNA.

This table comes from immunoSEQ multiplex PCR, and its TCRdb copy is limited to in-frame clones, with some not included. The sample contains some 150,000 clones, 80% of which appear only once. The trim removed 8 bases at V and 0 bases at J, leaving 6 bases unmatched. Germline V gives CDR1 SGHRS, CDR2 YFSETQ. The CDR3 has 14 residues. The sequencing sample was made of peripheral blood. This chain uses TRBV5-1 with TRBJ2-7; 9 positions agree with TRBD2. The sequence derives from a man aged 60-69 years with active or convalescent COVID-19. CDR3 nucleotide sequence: TGCGCCAGTACGACTAGCGGCCTCTCCTACGAGCAGTACTTC. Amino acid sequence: CASTTSGLSYEQYF.